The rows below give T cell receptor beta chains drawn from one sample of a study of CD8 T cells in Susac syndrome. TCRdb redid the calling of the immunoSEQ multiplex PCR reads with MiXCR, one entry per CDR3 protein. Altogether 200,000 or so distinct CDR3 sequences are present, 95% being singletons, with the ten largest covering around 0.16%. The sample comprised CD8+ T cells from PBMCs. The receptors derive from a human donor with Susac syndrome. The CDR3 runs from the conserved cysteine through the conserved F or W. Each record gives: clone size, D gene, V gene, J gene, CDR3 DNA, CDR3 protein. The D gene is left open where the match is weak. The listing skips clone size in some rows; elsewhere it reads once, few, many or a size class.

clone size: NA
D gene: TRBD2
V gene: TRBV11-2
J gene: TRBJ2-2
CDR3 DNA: TGTGCCAGCAGCTTTACTAGCGGGGCAAACACCGGGGAGCTGTTTTTT
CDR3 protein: CASSFTSGANTGELFF

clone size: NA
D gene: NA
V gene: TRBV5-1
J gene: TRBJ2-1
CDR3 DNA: TGCGCCAGCAGCTTTGGGGTCTCTAGCGACAATGAGCAGTTCTTC
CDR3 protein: CASSFGVSSDNEQFF

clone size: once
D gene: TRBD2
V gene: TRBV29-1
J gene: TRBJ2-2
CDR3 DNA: TGCAGCGTTGATAGCGGGGGATCGAACACCGGGGAGCTGTTTTTT
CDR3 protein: CSVDSGGSNTGELFF

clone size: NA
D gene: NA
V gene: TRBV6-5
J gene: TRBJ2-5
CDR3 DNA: TGTGCCAGCAGTTACTCTCCCCTGGCGGGGCAAGAGACCCAGTACTTC
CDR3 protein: CASSYSPLAGQETQYF

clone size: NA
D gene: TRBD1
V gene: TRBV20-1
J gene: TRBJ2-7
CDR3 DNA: TGCAGTGCTAGGCCCAGGGGGCTCTACGAGCAGTACTTC
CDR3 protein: CSARPRGLYEQYF

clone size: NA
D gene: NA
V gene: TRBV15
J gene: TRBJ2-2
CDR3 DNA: TGTGCCACCAGCAGAGATGGCTACACCGGGGAGCTGTTTTTT
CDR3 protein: CATSRDGYTGELFF

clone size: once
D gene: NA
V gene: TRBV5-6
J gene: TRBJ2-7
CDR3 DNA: TGTGCCAGCAGTATTACTGCCGAGCAGTACTTC
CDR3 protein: CASSITAEQYF

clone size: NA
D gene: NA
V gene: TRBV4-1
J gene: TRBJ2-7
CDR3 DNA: TGCGCCAGCAGCCAACAAAAGGACAACTCCTACGAGCAGTACTTC
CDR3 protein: CASSQQKDNSYEQYF

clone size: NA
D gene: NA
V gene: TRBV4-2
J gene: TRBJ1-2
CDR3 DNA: TGTGCCAGCAGCCAAGATGGGGGCAATATGGGGGCTTGGTATGGCTACACCTTC
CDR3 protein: CASSQDGGNMGAWYGYTF

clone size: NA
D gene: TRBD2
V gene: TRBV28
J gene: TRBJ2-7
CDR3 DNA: TGTGCCAGCAGTTTGAATAGCGGGACCTACGAGCAGTACTTC
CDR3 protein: CASSLNSGTYEQYF

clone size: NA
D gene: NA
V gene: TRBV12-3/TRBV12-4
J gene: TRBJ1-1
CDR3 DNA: TGTGCCAGCAGTTACCCCTCCGAGGCCCGAACTGAAGCTTTCTTT
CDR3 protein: CASSYPSEARTEAFF

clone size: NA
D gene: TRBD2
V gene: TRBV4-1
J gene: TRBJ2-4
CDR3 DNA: TGCGCCAGCAGCTTCGACGGAACCGGGACTAGCCCCCGGTACTTC
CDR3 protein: CASSFDGTGTSPRYF

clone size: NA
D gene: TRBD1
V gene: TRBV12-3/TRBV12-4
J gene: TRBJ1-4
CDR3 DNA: TGTGCCAGCAGTTCCGGGACAGCCTCTAATGAAAAACTGTTTTTT
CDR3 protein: CASSSGTASNEKLFF

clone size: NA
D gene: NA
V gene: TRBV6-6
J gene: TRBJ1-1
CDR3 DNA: TGTGCCAGCAGTCCCGGAGGGGTGGGACTAAGTGCTGAAGCTTTCTTT
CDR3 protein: CASSPGGVGLSAEAFF

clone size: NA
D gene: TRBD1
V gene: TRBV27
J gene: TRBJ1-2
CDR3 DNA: TGTGCCAGCAGTCCGGACAGGGGGTACGTTGGCTACACCTTC
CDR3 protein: CASSPDRGYVGYTF

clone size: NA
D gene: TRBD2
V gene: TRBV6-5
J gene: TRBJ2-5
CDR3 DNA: TGTGCCAGCAGGAGGACTAGCGGGAGAGAGACCCAGTACTTC
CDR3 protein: CASRRTSGRETQYF

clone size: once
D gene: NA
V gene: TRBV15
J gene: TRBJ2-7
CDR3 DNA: TGTGCCACCAGCAGACCGGACACTTACGAGCAGTACTTC
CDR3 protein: CATSRPDTYEQYF

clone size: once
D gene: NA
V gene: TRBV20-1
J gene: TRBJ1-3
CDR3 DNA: TGCAGTGCTAGAGGGCAAGGGACGGGAAACACCATATATTTT
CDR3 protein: CSARGQGTGNTIYF

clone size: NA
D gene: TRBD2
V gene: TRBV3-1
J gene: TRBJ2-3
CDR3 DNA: TGTGCCAGCAGCCAATGGACTAGCGGGGGAGGGACAGATACGCAGTATTTT
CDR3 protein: CASSQWTSGGGTDTQYF

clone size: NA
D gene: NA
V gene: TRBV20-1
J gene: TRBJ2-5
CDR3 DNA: TGCAGTGCTAGAGATCGTGAACACCAAGAGACCCAGTACTTC
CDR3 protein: CSARDREHQETQYF

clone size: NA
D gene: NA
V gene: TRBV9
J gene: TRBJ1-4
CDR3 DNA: TGTGCCAGCAGCGTAGCAGGGGCGCAATATGAAAAACTGTTTTTT
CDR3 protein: CASSVAGAQYEKLFF

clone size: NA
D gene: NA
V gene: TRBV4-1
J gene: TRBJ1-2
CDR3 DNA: TGCGCCAGCAGCCAAGGGGGTCCGATCGGCGGCTACACCTTC
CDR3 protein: CASSQGGPIGGYTF

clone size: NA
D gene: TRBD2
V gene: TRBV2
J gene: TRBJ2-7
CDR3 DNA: TGTGCCAGCACACGGGAAATTAGCGGGACCTCGGACGAGCAGTACTTC
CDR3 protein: CASTREISGTSDEQYF

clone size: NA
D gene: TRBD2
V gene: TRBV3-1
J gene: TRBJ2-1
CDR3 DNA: TGTGCCAGCAGCCCCGAACGGACTAGTAATGAGCAGTTCTTC
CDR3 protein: CASSPERTSNEQFF

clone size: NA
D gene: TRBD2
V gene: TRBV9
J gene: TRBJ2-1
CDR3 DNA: TGTGCCAGCAGCGTAGTTCCTCTAGCGGGAGGGGTGGCCAATGAGCAGTTCTTC
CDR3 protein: CASSVVPLAGGVANEQFF

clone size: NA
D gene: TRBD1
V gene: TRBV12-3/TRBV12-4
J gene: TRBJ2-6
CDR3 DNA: TGTGCCAGCAGTCTCGGGACAGTACACTCTGGGGCCAACGTCCTGACTTTC
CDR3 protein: CASSLGTVHSGANVLTF

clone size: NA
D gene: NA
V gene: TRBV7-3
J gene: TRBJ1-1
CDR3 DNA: TGTGCCAGCAGCGCCGGACCGAACACTGAAGCTTTCTTT
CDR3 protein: CASSAGPNTEAFF

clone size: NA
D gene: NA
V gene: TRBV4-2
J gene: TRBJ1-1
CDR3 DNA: TGTGCCAGCAGCCACCAGGACCGTAGTGCTGAAGCTTTCTTT
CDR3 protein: CASSHQDRSAEAFF

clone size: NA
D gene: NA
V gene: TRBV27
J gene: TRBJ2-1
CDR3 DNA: TGTGCCAGCAGCCTCCGAAGCGTCAATGAGCAGTTCTTC
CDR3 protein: CASSLRSVNEQFF

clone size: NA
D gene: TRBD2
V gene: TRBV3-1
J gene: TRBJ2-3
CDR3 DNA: TGTGCCAGCAGCCCTACTAGCGGGAGCACAGATACGCAGTATTTT
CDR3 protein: CASSPTSGSTDTQYF

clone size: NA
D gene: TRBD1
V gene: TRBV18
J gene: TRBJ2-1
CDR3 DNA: TGTGCCAGCTCACCTGCACCGGGACAGGGACCGTTCTTC
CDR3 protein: CASSPAPGQGPFF

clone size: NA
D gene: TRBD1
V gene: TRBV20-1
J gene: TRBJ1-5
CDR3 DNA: TGCAGTGCGCGGGACAGGGGGATCCCTAGCAATCAGCCCCAGCATTTT
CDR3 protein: CSARDRGIPSNQPQHF

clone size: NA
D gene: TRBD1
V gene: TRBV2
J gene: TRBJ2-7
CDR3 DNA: TGTGCCAGCAGTGAATGGACAGGAAACTCCTACGAGCAGTACTTC
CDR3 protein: CASSEWTGNSYEQYF

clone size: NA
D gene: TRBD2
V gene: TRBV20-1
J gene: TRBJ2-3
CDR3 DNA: TGCAGTGCTACCCAACCCATTATCGCGGGAGGGCCCTGGGATTACCCAGATACGCAGTATTTT
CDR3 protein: CSATQPIIAGGPWDYPDTQYF

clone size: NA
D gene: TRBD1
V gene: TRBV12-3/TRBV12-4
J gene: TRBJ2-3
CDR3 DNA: TGTGCCAGCAGTGAGACAGGGCCCAGCCCAGATACGCAGTATTTT
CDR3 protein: CASSETGPSPDTQYF

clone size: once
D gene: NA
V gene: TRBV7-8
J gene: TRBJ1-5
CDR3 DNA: TGTGCCAGCAGCTTACAAGACCTGAGGCCCCAGCATTTT
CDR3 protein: CASSLQDLRPQHF

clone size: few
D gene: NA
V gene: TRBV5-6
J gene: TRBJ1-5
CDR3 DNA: TGTGCCAGCAGCTTGGACAGGTCGAATCAGCCCCAGCATTTT
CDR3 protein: CASSLDRSNQPQHF

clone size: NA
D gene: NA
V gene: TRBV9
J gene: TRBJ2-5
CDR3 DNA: TGTGCCAGCAGCGTAGGTGCGACCTTACCCCACCGAGAGACCCAGTACTTC
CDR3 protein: CASSVGATLPHRETQYF

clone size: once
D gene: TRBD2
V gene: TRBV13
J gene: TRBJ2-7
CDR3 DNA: TGTGCCAGCAGCCCGGGGGGACTAGCGGGAGTCCACGAGCAGTACTTC
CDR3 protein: CASSPGGLAGVHEQYF

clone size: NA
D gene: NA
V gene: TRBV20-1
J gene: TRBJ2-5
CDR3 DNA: TGCAGTGCTTACGACGGGCAAGGGAGGGAGACCCAGTACTTC
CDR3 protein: CSAYDGQGRETQYF

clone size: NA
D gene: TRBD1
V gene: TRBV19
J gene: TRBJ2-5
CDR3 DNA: TGTGCCAGTACTACCGGGACAGGGGTTTCTGGCCAAGAGACCCAGTACTTC
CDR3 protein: CASTTGTGVSGQETQYF

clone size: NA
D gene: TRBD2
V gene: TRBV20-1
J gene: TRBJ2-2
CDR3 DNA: TGCAGTGCTAGAGACCCTAGCGGGAGAACCGGGGAGCTGTTTTTT
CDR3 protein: CSARDPSGRTGELFF

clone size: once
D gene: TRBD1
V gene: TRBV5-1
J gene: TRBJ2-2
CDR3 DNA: TGCGCCAGCAGCTTGAAAGGGGGCATCACCGGGGAGCTGTTTTTT
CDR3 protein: CASSLKGGITGELFF

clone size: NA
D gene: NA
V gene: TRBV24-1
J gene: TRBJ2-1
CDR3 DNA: TGTGCCACCAGTGATTCGAGGTCCGGATACCCCTACAATGAGCAGTTCTTC
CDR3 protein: CATSDSRSGYPYNEQFF

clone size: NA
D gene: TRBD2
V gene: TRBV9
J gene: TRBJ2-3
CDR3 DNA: TGTGCCAGTACTAGCGGGGACTCTGCAGATACGCAGTATTTT
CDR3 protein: CASTSGDSADTQYF

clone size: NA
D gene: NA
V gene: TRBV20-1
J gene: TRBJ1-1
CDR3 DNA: TGCAGTGCTCGTCTGAACACTGAAGCTTTCTTT
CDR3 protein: CSARLNTEAFF

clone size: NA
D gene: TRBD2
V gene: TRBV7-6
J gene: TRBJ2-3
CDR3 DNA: TGTGCCAGCAGCTTAGAGACTAGCGGGAGTTTAACAGATACGCAGTATTTT
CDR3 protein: CASSLETSGSLTDTQYF

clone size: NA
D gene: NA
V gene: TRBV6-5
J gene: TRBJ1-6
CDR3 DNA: TGTGCCAGCAGTTACACTTGGCCAGGGGAGGCCTATAATTCACCCCTCCACTTT
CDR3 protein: CASSYTWPGEAYNSPLHF

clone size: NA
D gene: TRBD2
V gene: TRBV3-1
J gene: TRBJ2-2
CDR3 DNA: TGTGCCAGCAGCCAAGAAATGGGTGGACTAGCGGGACCCCCCGGGGAGCTGTTTTTT
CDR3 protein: CASSQEMGGLAGPPGELFF

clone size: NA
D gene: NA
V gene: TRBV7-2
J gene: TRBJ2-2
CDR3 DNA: TGTGCCAGCAGCTTAGGGTGGCAGGACCTCAACACCGGGGAGCTGTTTTTT
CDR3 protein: CASSLGWQDLNTGELFF

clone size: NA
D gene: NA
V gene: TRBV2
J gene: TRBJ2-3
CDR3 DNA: TGTGCCAGCAGTGACAGGACACTTAGCACAGATACGCAGTATTTT
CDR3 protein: CASSDRTLSTDTQYF

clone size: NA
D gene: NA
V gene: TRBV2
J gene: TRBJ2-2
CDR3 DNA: TGTGCCAGCAGCCCAGGATCGAGGACGAACACCGGGGAGCTGTTTTTT
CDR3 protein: CASSPGSRTNTGELFF

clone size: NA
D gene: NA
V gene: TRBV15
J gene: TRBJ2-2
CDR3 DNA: TGTGCCACCAGCTCATTTTTGGAGCCCCAAAACACCGGGGAGCTGTTTTTT
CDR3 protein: CATSSFLEPQNTGELFF

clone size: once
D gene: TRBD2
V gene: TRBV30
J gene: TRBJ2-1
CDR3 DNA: TGTGCCTGGAGTGACGGTTTAGGGACTAGGAACGGGAATGAGCAGTTCTTC
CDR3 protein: CAWSDGLGTRNGNEQFF

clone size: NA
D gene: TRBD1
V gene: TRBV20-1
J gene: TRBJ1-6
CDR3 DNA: TGCAGTGCTAGAGACCGCGACAGGGCAATCGATCCACCCCTCCACTTT
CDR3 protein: CSARDRDRAIDPPLHF